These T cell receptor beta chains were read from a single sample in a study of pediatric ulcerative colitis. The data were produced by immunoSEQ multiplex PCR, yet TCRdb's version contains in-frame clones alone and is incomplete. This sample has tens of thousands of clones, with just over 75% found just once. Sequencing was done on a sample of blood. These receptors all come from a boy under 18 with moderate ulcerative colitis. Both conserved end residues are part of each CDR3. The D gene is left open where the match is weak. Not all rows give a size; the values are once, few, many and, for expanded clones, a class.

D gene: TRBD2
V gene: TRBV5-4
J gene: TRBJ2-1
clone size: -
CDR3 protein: CASRDDLAGGGNEQFF
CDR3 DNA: TGTGCCAGCAGGGACGATCTAGCGGGGGGCGGCAATGAGCAGTTCTTC

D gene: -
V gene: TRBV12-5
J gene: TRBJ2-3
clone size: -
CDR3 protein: CASGLSANSTDTQYF
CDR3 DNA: TGTGCTAGTGGTTTGTCAGCCAATAGCACAGATACGCAGTATTTT

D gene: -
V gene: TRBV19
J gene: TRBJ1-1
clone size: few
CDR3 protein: CASSRDTLNTEAFF
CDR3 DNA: TGTGCCAGTAGTAGGGACACCTTGAACACTGAAGCTTTCTTT

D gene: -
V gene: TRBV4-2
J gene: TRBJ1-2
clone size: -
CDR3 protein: CASSPSGAPVNYGYTF
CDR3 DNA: TGTGCCAGCAGCCCCTCAGGGGCGCCCGTTAACTATGGCTACACCTTC

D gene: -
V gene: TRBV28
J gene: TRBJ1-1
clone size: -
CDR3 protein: CASRQAIEAFF
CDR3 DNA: TGTGCCAGCAGACAAGCAATTGAAGCTTTCTTT

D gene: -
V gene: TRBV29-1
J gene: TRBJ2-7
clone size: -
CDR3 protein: CSVARSSYEQYF
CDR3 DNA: TGCAGCGTTGCGAGGTCATCCTACGAGCAGTACTTC

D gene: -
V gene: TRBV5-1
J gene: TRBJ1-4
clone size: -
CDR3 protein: CASSLGDGGGREKLFF
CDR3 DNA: TGCGCCAGCAGCTTGGGGGATGGGGGAGGACGTGAAAAACTGTTTTTT

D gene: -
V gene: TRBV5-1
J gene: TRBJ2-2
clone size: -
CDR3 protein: CASSYRLEEGGELFF
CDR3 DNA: TGCGCCAGCAGCTATAGACTAGAAGAAGGCGGGGAGCTGTTTTTT

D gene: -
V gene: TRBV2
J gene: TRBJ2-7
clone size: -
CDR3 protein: CASRGNYEQYF
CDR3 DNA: TGTGCCAGCAGGGGGAACTACGAGCAGTACTTC

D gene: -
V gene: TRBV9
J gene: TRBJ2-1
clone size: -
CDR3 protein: CASSVEEGWYNEQFF
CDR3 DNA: TGTGCCAGCAGCGTTGAGGAGGGGTGGTACAATGAGCAGTTCTTC

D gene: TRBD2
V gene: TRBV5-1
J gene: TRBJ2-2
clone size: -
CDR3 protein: CASSFIAGANTGELFF
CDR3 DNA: TGCGCCAGCAGCTTTATTGCGGGGGCGAACACCGGGGAGCTGTTTTTT

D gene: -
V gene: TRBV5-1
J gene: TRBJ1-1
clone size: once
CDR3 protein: CASRDPGAQHEAFF
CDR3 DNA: TGCGCCAGCAGGGACCCCGGAGCACAACATGAAGCTTTCTTT

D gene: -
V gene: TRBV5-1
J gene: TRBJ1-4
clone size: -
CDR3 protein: CASSLLGSTNEKLFF
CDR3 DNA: TGCGCCAGCAGCTTGTTGGGGTCAACTAATGAAAAACTGTTTTTT

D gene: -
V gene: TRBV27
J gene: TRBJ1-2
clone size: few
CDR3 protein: CASSFRQNYGYTF
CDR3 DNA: TGTGCCAGCAGTTTTAGGCAGAACTATGGCTACACCTTC

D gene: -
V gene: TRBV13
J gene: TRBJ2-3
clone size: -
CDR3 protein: CASSFIGGRGTQYF
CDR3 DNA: TGTGCCAGCAGCTTCATCGGGGGACGTGGTACGCAGTATTTT

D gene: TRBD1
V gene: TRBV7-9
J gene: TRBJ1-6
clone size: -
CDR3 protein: CASSPQAGTGGSPLHF
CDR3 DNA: TGTGCCAGCAGCCCGCAGGCCGGGACAGGGGGATCACCCCTCCACTTT

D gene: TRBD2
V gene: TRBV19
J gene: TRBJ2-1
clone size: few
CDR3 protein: CASSRRTSGGAPFF
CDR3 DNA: TGTGCCAGTAGTCGCCGGACTAGCGGGGGGGCCCCGTTCTTC

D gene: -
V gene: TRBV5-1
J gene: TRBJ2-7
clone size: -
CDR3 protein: CASKGGGSYEQYF
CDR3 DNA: TGCGCCAGCAAAGGTGGTGGAAGCTACGAGCAGTACTTC

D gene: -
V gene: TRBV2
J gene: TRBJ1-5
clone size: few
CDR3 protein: CASTGFGQPQHF
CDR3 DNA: TGTGCCAGCACCGGGTTCGGTCAGCCCCAGCATTTT

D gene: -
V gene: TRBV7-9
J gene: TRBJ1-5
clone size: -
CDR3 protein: CASSRGSGGAVDNQPQHF
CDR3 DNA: TGTGCCAGCAGCCGGGGATCTGGAGGCGCCGTAGACAATCAGCCCCAGCATTTT

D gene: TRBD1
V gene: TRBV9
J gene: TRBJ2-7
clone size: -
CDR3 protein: CASGTASYEQYF
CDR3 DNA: TGTGCCAGCGGGACAGCCTCCTACGAGCAGTACTTC

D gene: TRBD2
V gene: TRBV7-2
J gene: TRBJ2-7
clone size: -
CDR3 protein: CASSLGPGGGTHEQYF
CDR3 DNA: TGTGCCAGCAGCTTAGGCCCGGGGGGGGGTACCCACGAGCAGTACTTC

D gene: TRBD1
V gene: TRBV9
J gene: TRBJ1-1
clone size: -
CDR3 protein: CASSHTTGWDTEAFF
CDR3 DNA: TGTGCCAGCAGCCACACGACAGGGTGGGACACTGAAGCTTTCTTT

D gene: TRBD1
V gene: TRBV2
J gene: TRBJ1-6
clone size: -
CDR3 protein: CASSDPTFGQGVYLGRVHF
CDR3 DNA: TGTGCCAGCAGTGATCCTACGTTTGGACAGGGGGTATATTTGGGGCGGGTCCACTTT

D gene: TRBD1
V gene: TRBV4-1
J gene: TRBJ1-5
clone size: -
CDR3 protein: CASSQLRTGTSNQPQHF
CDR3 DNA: TGCGCCAGCAGCCAACTCCGGACAGGGACTAGCAATCAGCCCCAGCATTTT

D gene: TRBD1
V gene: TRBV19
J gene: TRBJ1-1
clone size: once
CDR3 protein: CASSVPGGYTEAFF
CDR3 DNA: TGTGCCAGTAGTGTTCCAGGGGGTTACACTGAAGCTTTCTTT

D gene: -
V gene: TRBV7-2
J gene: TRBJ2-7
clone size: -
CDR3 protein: CASSSSTSGLPYEQYF
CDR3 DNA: TGTGCCAGCAGCTCCTCAACCAGCGGGCTTCCCTACGAGCAGTACTTC

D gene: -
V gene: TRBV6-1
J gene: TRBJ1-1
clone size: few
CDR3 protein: CASSAIGLYAFF
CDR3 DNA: TGTGCCAGCAGCGCGATAGGGCTGTACGCTTTCTTT

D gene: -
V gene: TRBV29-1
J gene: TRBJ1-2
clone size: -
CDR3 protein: CSVEDGLRGDGYTF
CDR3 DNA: TGCAGCGTTGAAGATGGGCTCAGGGGCGATGGCTACACCTTC

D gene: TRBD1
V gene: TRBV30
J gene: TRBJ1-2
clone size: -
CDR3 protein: CAWSGGTAQARYTF
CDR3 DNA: TGTGCCTGGAGCGGCGGGACAGCCCAAGCTCGCTACACCTTC

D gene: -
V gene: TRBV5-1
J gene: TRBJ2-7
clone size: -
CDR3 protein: CASSAGGQGSYEQYF
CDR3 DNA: TGCGCCAGCAGCGCGGGGGGACAGGGCTCCTACGAGCAGTACTTC

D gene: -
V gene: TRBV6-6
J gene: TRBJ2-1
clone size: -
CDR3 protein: CASSYIQPLYNEQFF
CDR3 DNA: TGTGCCAGCAGTTACATCCAACCCCTTTACAATGAGCAGTTCTTC

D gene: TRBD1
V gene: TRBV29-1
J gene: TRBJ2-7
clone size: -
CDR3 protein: CRARQGVYEQYF
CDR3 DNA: TGCAGAGCTAGACAGGGGGTCTACGAGCAGTACTTC

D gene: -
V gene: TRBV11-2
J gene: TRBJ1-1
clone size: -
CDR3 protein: CASSLPPVRDPGANTEAFF
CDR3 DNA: TGTGCCAGCAGCCTCCCCCCTGTCCGGGACCCGGGGGCGAACACTGAAGCTTTCTTT

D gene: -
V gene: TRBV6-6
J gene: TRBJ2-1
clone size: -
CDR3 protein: CASSPRLGLIYNEQFF
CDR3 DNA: TGTGCCAGCAGCCCCCGCCTGGGACTCATCTACAATGAGCAGTTCTTC

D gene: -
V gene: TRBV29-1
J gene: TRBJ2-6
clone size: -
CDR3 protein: CSVEAGRISGANVLTF
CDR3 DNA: TGCAGCGTTGAGGCAGGGAGAATCTCTGGGGCCAACGTCCTGACTTTC

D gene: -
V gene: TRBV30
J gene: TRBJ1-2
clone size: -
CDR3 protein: CAWSVIRELPNYGYTF
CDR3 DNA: TGTGCCTGGAGTGTCATTCGGGAGCTACCTAACTATGGCTACACCTTC

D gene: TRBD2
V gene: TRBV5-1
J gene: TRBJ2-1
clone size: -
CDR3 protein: CASSRPGLAGDSYNEQFF
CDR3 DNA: TGCGCCAGCAGCCGTCCGGGACTAGCGGGAGACTCCTACAATGAGCAGTTCTTC

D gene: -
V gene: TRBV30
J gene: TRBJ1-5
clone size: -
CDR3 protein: CAWSQGIQPQHF
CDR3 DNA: TGTGCCTGGAGTCAGGGGATCCAGCCCCAGCATTTT

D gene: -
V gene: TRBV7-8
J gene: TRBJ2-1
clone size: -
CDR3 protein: CASSKTRVEQFF
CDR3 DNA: TGTGCCAGCAGCAAGACACGGGTTGAGCAGTTCTTC

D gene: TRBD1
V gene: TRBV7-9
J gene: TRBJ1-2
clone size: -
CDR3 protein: CASSPGTGGYGYTF
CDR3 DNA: TGTGCCAGCAGCCCCGGGACAGGGGGCTATGGCTACACCTTC

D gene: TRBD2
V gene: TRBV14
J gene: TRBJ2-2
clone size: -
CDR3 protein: CANLPGLAGGRTGELFF
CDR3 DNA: TGTGCCAACCTACCGGGACTAGCGGGAGGGAGAACCGGGGAGCTGTTTTTT

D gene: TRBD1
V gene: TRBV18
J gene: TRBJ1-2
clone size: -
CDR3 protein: CASSPEDRVDDYGYTF
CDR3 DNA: TGTGCCAGCTCACCGGAGGACAGGGTCGACGACTATGGCTACACCTTC

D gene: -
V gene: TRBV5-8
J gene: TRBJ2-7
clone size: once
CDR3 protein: CARRPRTYEQYF
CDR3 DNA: TGTGCCAGACGTCCCAGAACCTACGAGCAGTACTTC

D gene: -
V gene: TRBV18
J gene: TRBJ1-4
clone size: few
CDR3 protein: CASSGGLNEKLFF
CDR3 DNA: TGTGCCAGCTCCGGTGGTCTTAATGAAAAACTGTTTTTT

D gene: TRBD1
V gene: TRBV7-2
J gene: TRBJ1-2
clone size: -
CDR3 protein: CASSPRTGRNYGYTF
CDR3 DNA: TGTGCCAGCAGCCCCCGGACAGGGAGAAACTATGGCTACACCTTC

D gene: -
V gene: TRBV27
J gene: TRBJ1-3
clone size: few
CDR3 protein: CASSSRAPGNTIYF
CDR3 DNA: TGTGCCAGCAGTTCCAGAGCCCCTGGAAACACCATATATTTT

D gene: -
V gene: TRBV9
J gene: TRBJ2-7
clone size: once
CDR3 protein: CASSVGISGYEQYF
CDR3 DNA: TGTGCCAGCAGCGTAGGAATTAGCGGTTACGAGCAGTACTTC

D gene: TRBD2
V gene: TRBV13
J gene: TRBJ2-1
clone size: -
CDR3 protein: CASLKSGGDNEQFF
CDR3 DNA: TGTGCCAGCCTCAAGAGCGGGGGGGACAATGAGCAGTTCTTC

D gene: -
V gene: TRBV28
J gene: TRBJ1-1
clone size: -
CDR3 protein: CASILGRGFSEAFF
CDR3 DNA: TGTGCCAGCATCCTTGGCAGGGGTTTTTCTGAAGCTTTCTTT

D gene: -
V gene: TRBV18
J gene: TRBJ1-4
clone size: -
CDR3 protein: CASSPQRTDNEKLFF
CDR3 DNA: TGTGCCAGCTCACCACAGAGGACAGACAATGAAAAACTGTTTTTT

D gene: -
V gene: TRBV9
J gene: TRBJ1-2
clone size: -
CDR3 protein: CASSVGTAGIYGYTF
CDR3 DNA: TGTGCCAGCAGCGTAGGGACAGCAGGGATCTATGGCTACACCTTC

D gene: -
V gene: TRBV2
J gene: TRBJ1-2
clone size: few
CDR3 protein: CASSVDSNYGYTF
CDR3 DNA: TGTGCCAGCAGTGTGGACAGCAATTATGGCTACACCTTC

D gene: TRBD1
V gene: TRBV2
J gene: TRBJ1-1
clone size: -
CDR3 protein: CASSEDRGLNTEAFF
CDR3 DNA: TGTGCCAGCAGTGAGGACAGGGGCTTGAACACTGAAGCTTTCTTT